The clone carrying this TCR beta chain occurred a few times. This entry comes from a study of identical twins. The germline V and J ends were trimmed by 3 bases and 3 bases, with 14 bases remaining between them. The germline V gene encodes CDR1 DFQATT and CDR2 SNEGSKA (reference sequence). The CDR3 is 14 amino acids. One entry per CDR3 protein, called by TCRdb with MiXCR from the 5' RACE reads. The data contain around 340,000 distinct CDR3 sequences, about 9% of them singletons. Sequenced sample: naive T cells sorted from blood. The clonotype originates from a woman between 45 and 60 years old in good health. This chain links TRBV20-1 with TRBJ2-5, with a possible D match to TRBD2 (6 bases). CDR3 DNA sequence: TGCAGTGCTAGGCGGGAAACCGACAAAGAGACCCAGTACTTC. It encodes CSARRETDKETQYF.